These 32 T cell receptor beta chains share one sample of origin, sequenced in a study of T-cell memory formation after mild COVID-19. TCRdb itself ran the 5' RACE reads through MiXCR, one entry per CDR3 protein. This table has about 290,000 distinct CDR3 sequences, about 16% appearing once. Source material: PBMCs or a T cell subset sorted from them (not recorded which). Receptor source: a man in his late teens or twenties who had mild COVID-19 (a few samples of this study predate the infection). Cell type and time point are not known.

The V gene is TRBV20-1, the J gene TRBJ2-7; D not resolved. With 1 base removed from V and 1 base from J, the gap between germline ends came to 5 bases. From germline, CDR1 is DFQATT and CDR2 SNEGSKA (reference sequence). The CDR3 runs 12 residues. The CDR3: CSARVQSYEQYF. The CDR3 nucleotides read TGCAGTGCTAGAGTTCAATCCTACGAGCAGTACTTC.

The table lists this clonotype with a few counts. This sequence joins TRBV5-1 and TRBJ1-1; 11 bases match TRBD1. The V and J ends lost 4 bases and 11 bases, in that order; junction bases with no gene match: 7. The CDR3 runs to 13 residues. CDR1 SGHRS and CDR2 YFSETQ come from the germline V gene. The CDR3 protein is CASSPGQGGYAFF. The CDR3, as DNA: TGCGCCAGCAGCCCGGGACAGGGGGGATACGCTTTCTTT.

In this sample, this clonotype turned up a few times. V and J are TRBV27 and TRBJ1-1, with TRBD1 as a possible D gene (5 bases). CDR3 size: 13 residues. CDR1 and CDR2 (germline): MNHEY, SMNVEV (reference sequence). V lost 3 bases to trimming and J lost 6 bases, with 11 bases between them. CDR3 nucleotides: TGTGCCAGCAGTTTTGGGGGTTCCGCTGAAGCTTTCTTT. Protein: CASSFGGSAEAFF.

This clonotype was counted only a few times. The chain uses TRBV19 and TRBJ1-1; D remains unclear. From germline, CDR1 is LNHDA and CDR2 SQIVND (reference sequence). This CDR3 is built from 13 residues. Trimming took 3 bases from V and 4 from J, leaving 9 bases between them. The CDR3 loop reads CASSMTIRTEAFF. CDR3 coding DNA: TGTGCCAGTAGTATGACGATCCGCACTGAAGCTTTCTTT.

J is TRBJ2-7 and V is TRBV9; 9 nucleotides agree with TRBD1. CDR3 length equals 13 residues. The J segment lost 5 bases and the V segment lost 3 bases, leaving 3 bases of the junction unmatched. Germline V lookup: CDR1 SGDLS, CDR2 YYNGEE. The CDR3 is CASSADRGDEQYF. The DNA of the CDR3 is TGTGCCAGCAGCGCGGACAGGGGAGACGAGCAGTACTTC.

This clonotype was seen a handful of times. The J gene is TRBJ2-3, the V gene TRBV7-3; D uncertain. The V and J ends lost 5 bases and 5 bases respectively, with 8 bases between them. CDR1 and CDR2 from the germline V gene are SGHTA and FQGTGA. The CDR3 runs 12 residues. Here the CDR3 reads CASSQTLDTQYF. The CDR3 coding sequence is TGTGCCAGCAGCCAAACGTTAGATACGCAGTATTTT.

This clonotype has just a few counts. The chain links TRBV3-1 to TRBJ2-3; 11 bases align to TRBD2. Germline lookup yields CDR1 LGHDT and CDR2 YNNKEL (reference sequence). The CDR3 has 17 residues. V dropped 2 bases and J dropped 4; count of bases not matched to a gene: 8. The CDR3 spells CASSQRRIAGGADTQYF. The DNA of the CDR3 is TGTGCCAGCAGCCAAAGGAGGATAGCGGGGGGGGCAGATACGCAGTATTTT.

The rearrangement uses TRBV20-1 and TRBJ2-5, with 9 bases matching TRBD2. The CDR3 runs 15 residues. The V and J ends lost 1 base and 2 bases, in that order; junction bases with no gene match: 5. Looked up from germline, CDR1 is DFQATT and CDR2 is SNEGSKA (reference sequence). CDR3 coding DNA: TGCAGTGCTAGAGCCAGCGGGGGGTTTCAAGAGACCCAGTACTTC. Translated: CSARASGGFQETQYF.

This chain joins TRBV6-5 and TRBJ1-1, with D tentatively TRBD1 (6 bases). Between the trimmed V and J ends, which lost 2 bases and 5 bases, there was a span of 12 bases. CDR3 size: 14 residues. CDR1 MNHEY and CDR2 SVGAGI come from the germline V gene. CDR3 sequence reads: CASSYEGRGTEAFF. In nucleotides, the CDR3 is TGTGCCAGCAGTTACGAGGGGAGGGGGACTGAAGCTTTCTTT.

The chain carries TRBV7-3 and TRBJ2-2; 10 positions agree with TRBD2. The J segment lost 1 base and the V segment lost 5 bases, leaving 4 bases of the junction unmatched. Germline V gene data show CDR1 as SGHTA and CDR2 as FQGTGA. The CDR3 covers 16 residues. CDR3 bases: TGTGCCAGCAGCCTTAGCGGGGGGCAGAACACCGGGGAGCTGTTTTTT. Translating it yields CASSLSGGQNTGELFF.

This chain connects TRBV11-3 to TRBJ2-1; D gene unclear. This CDR3 is 14 amino acids long. The ends were cut back, 4 bases at V and 6 bases at J, with 13 bases in the middle. CDR1 is SGHNT and CDR2 is YENEEA in the germline V gene. CDR3 DNA: TGTGCCAGCAGCTCCCCGTCTGTTCGCAATGAGCAGTTCTTC. Translating it yields CASSSPSVRNEQFF.

There are a few counts of this clonotype. V gene TRBV20-1 combines with J gene TRBJ2-5; tentatively, D is TRBD1 or TRBD2 (5 bases each). The CDR3 length is 16 residues. V lost 4 bases to trimming and J lost 1 base, with 19 bases between them. CDR1 DFQATT and CDR2 SNEGSKA come from the germline V gene (reference sequence). The CDR3 DNA reads TGCAGTGCTATACGATTGAGGGGTACTTTCCAAGAGACCCAGTACTTC. Translated, it gives CSAIRLRGTFQETQYF.

This clonotype was detected a few times. This CDR3 is CASSEWDGYEQYV. CDR3 nucleotide sequence: TGTGCCAGCAGCGAATGGGACGGCTACGAGCAGTACGTC. This chain uses TRBV6-2 or TRBV6-3 with TRBJ2-7; either TRBD1 or TRBD2 may fit D (5 bases each). The CDR3 loop spans 13 amino acids. Looked up from germline, CDR1 is MNHEY and CDR2 is SVGEGT. Trimming pared 6 bases from V and 3 bases from J, leaving 12 bases between.

The chain is built from TRBV4-3 and TRBJ1-5; a possible D gene is TRBD1 (5 bases). The V end was cut by 1 base, the J end by 7 bases, with 11 bases between. The CDR3 covers 14 residues. Germline V gives CDR1 LGHNA, CDR2 YSLEER. CDR3 sequence: CASSQGQGEQPQHF. The CDR3 DNA is TGCGCCAGCAGCCAAGGGCAGGGAGAACAGCCCCAGCATTTT.

This clonotype was counted many times. The chain has TRBV5-1 and TRBJ1-1; possibly TRBD1 for D (5 bases). Trimming removed 0 bases at V and 5 bases at J, with 11 bases between. This CDR3 region has 14 residues. Germline lookup yields CDR1 SGHRS and CDR2 YFSETQ. The CDR3 reads CASSLERGGTEAFF. The DNA of the CDR3 is TGCGCCAGCAGCTTGGAAAGGGGTGGGACTGAAGCTTTCTTT.

This clonotype was seen a few times. This chain links TRBV6-2 or TRBV6-3 with TRBJ2-7; D remains ambiguous. The CDR3 loop spans 12 amino acids. Germline V gene sequence: CDR1 MNHEY, CDR2 SVGEGT. The CDR3: CASSHSPSEQYV. The CDR3, as DNA: TGTGCCAGCAGTCACTCACCATCCGAGCAGTACGTC.

V is TRBV7-6 and J is TRBJ1-2; 8 bases line up with TRBD1. The CDR3 length is 16 residues. The ends lost 1 base at V and 8 bases at J; junction bases unmatched: 12. The germline CDR1 and CDR2 sequences are SGHVS and FNYEAQ. The CDR3 DNA sequence: TGTGCCAGCAGCTTAGGGCCCCGGACAGGGCTTGAGGGCTACACCTTC. It codes for CASSLGPRTGLEGYTF.

The chain joins TRBV29-1 to TRBJ2-1; perhaps TRBD1 as D (5 bases). The CDR3 is 14 residues long. Germline CDR1 is SQVTM and CDR2 is ANQGSEA. V was pared by 7 bases and J by 4 bases, with 17 bases between. CDR3 bases: TGCAGCGCCGCCCGAGACAGCCGTTACAATGAGCAGTTCTTC. Its protein is CSAARDSRYNEQFF.

This CDR3 reads CASSFDLVWNTEAFF. DNA of the CDR3: TGTGCCAGCAGTTTCGACCTAGTATGGAACACTGAAGCTTTCTTT. The rearrangement links TRBV6-5 to TRBJ1-1; D not resolved. V was shortened by 4 bases and J by 1 base, with 13 bases between the two germline ends. The CDR3 extends over 15 amino acids. Looked up from germline, CDR1 is MNHEY and CDR2 is SVGAGI.

The chain employs TRBV5-1 and TRBJ1-1; D call uncertain. Per the germline V gene, CDR1 is SGHRS and CDR2 is YFSETQ. This CDR3 has 14 amino acids. V lost 2 bases and J 1 base, leaving 9 bases between the germline ends. The DNA of the CDR3 is TGCGCCAGCAGCTTAAACCCCGGGAACACTGAAGCTTTCTTT. Translated, it gives CASSLNPGNTEAFF.

This chain links TRBV4-3 with TRBJ1-4; weak D call: TRBD1 (5 bases). CDR1 is LGHNA and CDR2 is YSLEER in the germline V gene. V shed 0 bases and J shed 6 bases, with 11 bases lying between them. This CDR3 is built from 15 residues. The CDR3 reads CASSQESRTHEKLFF. CDR3 DNA: TGCGCCAGCAGCCAAGAGTCCAGGACACATGAAAAACTGTTTTTT.

V and J are TRBV7-9 and TRBJ1-6; D uncertain. This CDR3 comprises 12 residues. V lost 6 bases and J lost 8, with 8 bases in between. Germline CDR1 and CDR2: SEHNR and FQNEAQ (reference sequence). CDR3 residues: CASRKGDSPLHF. The CDR3 DNA is TGTGCCAGCAGGAAAGGTGATTCACCCCTCCACTTT.

The genes are TRBV6-6 and TRBJ2-3; TRBD1 or TRBD2 may be the D gene (5 bases each). Per germline, CDR1 MNHNY and CDR2 SVGAGI (reference sequence). The CDR3 contains 15 residues. The V and J ends lost 6 bases and 0 bases respectively, with 13 bases between them. The CDR3 is CASRSTRGSTDTQYF. CDR3 coding DNA: TGTGCCAGCAGGTCCACGAGGGGTAGCACAGATACGCAGTATTTT.

This sequence joins TRBV4-1 and TRBJ2-7, with D possibly being TRBD1 (5 bases). Germline values: CDR1 MGHRA, CDR2 YSYEKL. Trimming shortened V by 0 bases and J by 3 bases, and 15 bases separated the two germline ends. This CDR3 is built from 16 residues. This chain's CDR3 is CASSQDGQGRVYEQYF. CDR3 nucleotide sequence: TGCGCCAGCAGCCAAGACGGGCAGGGCAGGGTCTACGAGCAGTACTTC.

V gene TRBV7-8 combines with J gene TRBJ1-3; D call uncertain. This CDR3 is built from 18 residues. CDR1 is SGHVS and CDR2 is FQNEAQ in the germline V gene. Trimming cost V 1 base and J 1 base, with 17 bases left between them. CDR3: CASSLVGSAGWSGNTIYF. In DNA, the CDR3 is TGTGCCAGCAGCTTAGTAGGTTCGGCCGGGTGGTCTGGAAACACCATATATTTT.

This clonotype occurred a few times. J is TRBJ2-2 and V is TRBV4-1, with D unresolved. V lost 1 base, J lost 4 bases, and 10 bases lay in between. The CDR3 consists of 15 residues. Per the germline V gene, CDR1 is MGHRA and CDR2 is YSYEKL. The CDR3 sequence is CASSQGYKGTGELFF. DNA for the CDR3: TGCGCCAGCAGCCAAGGGTATAAGGGCACCGGGGAGCTGTTTTTT.

This clonotype showed up just a few times. The V gene is TRBV3-1, the J gene TRBJ2-5, with 9 nucleotides matching TRBD1. This CDR3 region has 15 residues. Trimming took 5 bases from V and 2 from J; bases not matched to a gene: 6. Germline-derived CDR1 and CDR2 are LGHDT and YNNKEL (reference sequence). The DNA of the CDR3 is TGTGCCAGCAGCTATGGGACAGGGCCGCAAGAGACCCAGTACTTC. Translated, it gives CASSYGTGPQETQYF.

The chain joins TRBV20-1 to TRBJ1-2, with TRBD1 as a possible D gene (6 bases). V was cut by 5 bases and J by 3 bases, with 13 bases left in between. The CDR3 is 13 residues long. Germline lookup yields CDR1 DFQATT and CDR2 SNEGSKA (reference sequence). DNA of the CDR3: TGCAGTGCTCATCAATCAGGGGACTATGGCTACACCTTC. This translates into CSAHQSGDYGYTF.

This chain joins TRBV30 and TRBJ2-7, with TRBD1 identical over 8 bases. This CDR3 comprises 14 residues. Per the germline V gene, CDR1 is GTSNPN and CDR2 is SVGIG (reference sequence). The V segment lost 0 bases and the J segment 2 bases; nucleotides outside the gene matches: 3. DNA for the CDR3: TGTGCCTGGAGTGTAGGGACAGGAGCCTACGAGCAGTACTTC. This translates into CAWSVGTGAYEQYF. The whole variable domain, remainder taken from reference TRBV30 and TRBJ2-7, is SQTIHQWPATLVQPVGSPLSLECTVEGTSNPNLYWYRQAAGRGLQLLFYSVGIGQISSEVPQNLSASRPQDRQFILSSKKLLLSDSGFYLCAWSVGTGAYEQYFGPGTRLTVT.

CDR3 sequence (DNA): TGCAGCGTTGAAGATCTTGCAGGGCGCGCAGATACGCAGTATTTT. Encoded protein: CSVEDLAGRADTQYF. This chain connects TRBV29-1 to TRBJ2-3; tentatively, D is TRBD1 (5 bases). Trimming took off 0 bases at V and 4 bases at J, with 14 bases between the two ends. CDR3 length: 15 residues. Germline V gene data show CDR1 as SQVTM and CDR2 as ANQGSEA.

The genes are TRBV10-3 and TRBJ1-1, with D possibly matching TRBD1 (6 bases). The germline V gene encodes CDR1 ENHRY and CDR2 SYGVKD. CDR3 size: 13 residues. Trimming removed 10 bases at V and 0 bases at J, with 12 bases between. The CDR3: CATAGGLNTEAFF. Here the CDR3 DNA reads TGTGCCACGGCGGGGGGCTTGAACACTGAAGCTTTCTTT.

The V gene is TRBV12-3 or TRBV12-4, the J gene TRBJ2-2, with D maybe TRBD2 (6 bases). The V gene lost 7 bases and the J gene lost 0 bases, with 12 bases spanning the gap. The CDR3 has 15 residues. CDR3 residues: CASTWGDANTGELFF. The CDR3 bases are TGTGCCAGCACCTGGGGGGACGCGAACACCGGGGAGCTGTTTTTT.